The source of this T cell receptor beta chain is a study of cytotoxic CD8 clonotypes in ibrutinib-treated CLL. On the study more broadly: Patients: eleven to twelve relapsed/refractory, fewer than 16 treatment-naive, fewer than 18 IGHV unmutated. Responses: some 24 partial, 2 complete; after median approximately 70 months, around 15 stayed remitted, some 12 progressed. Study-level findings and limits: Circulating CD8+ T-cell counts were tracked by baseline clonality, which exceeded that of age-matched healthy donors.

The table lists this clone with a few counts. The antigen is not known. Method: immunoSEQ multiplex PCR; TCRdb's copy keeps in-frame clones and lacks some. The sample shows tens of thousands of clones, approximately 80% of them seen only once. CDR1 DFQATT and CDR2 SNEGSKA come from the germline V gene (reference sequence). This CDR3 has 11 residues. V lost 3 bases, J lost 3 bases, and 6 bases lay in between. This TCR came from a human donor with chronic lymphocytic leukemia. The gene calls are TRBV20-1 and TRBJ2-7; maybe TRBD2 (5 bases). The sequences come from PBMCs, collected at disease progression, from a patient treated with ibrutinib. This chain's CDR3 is CSASGVYEQYF. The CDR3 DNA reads TGCAGTGCTAGCGGGGTCTACGAGCAGTACTTC.